The 26 T cell receptor beta chains listed next were all sequenced from one sample in a study of blood T cell repertoires in COVID-19. The protocol was immunoSEQ multiplex PCR, while the TCRdb copy is restricted to in-frame clones and leaves out a portion. Among 200,000 to 250,000 clones listed, 65% to 85% were seen once. Material for sequencing was peripheral blood. The receptors originated from a woman aged 25-40 years who had recovered from COVID-19.

This clone occurred once. V usage is TRBV6-5 and J usage is TRBJ2-3; the match to TRBD2 covers 9 bases. The CDR3 extends over 13 amino acids. V was clipped by 6 bases and J by 5 bases; unmatched bases: 3. The germline CDR1 and CDR2 sequences are MNHEY and SVGAGI. The CDR3 DNA sequence: TGTGCCAGCAGGGGACTAGCAGAAGATACGCAGTATTTT. Protein: CASRGLAEDTQYF.

This clone was recorded once. The CDR3 protein is CASTLGSWADTQYF. CDR3 nucleotides: TGTGCCAGCACACTCGGGAGTTGGGCAGATACGCAGTATTTT. The gene calls are TRBV2 and TRBJ2-3; tentative D call: TRBD2 (6 bases). The germline V gene encodes CDR1 SNHLY and CDR2 FYNNEI. The CDR3 loop spans 14 amino acids. With 7 bases removed from V and 4 bases from J, the gap between germline ends came to 15 bases.

The rearrangement uses TRBV18 and TRBJ1-6, with 9 nucleotides matching TRBD1. V trimming: 6 bases; J trimming: 9 bases; junction bases outside the gene matches: 6. CDR3 length: 14 amino acids. Per the germline V gene, CDR1 is KGHSH and CDR2 is LQKENI. The CDR3 nucleotides read TGTGCCAGCTCTTCGAGACAGGGGGTTTCACCCCTCCACTTT. It translates to CASSSRQGVSPLHF.

A few counts support this clone. J is TRBJ2-1 and V is TRBV10-1; tentatively, D is TRBD2 (5 bases). Germline V lookup: CDR1 WNHNN, CDR2 SYGVQD (reference sequence). This CDR3 has 13 amino acids. Trimming removed 8 bases at V and 6 bases at J, with 14 bases between. The CDR3 DNA follows: TGCGCCAGCGCTCCGACTACCGGCAATGAGCAGTTCTTC. It encodes CASAPTTGNEQFF.

The chain uses TRBV30 and TRBJ2-7, with D possibly being TRBD1 (5 bases). The CDR3 contains 11 residues. Germline V gene lookup returns CDR1 GTSNPN and CDR2 SVGIG (reference sequence). Trimming left V 5 bases short and J 4 bases short, with 9 bases between. In nucleotides, the CDR3 is TGTGCCTGGGGACACTTTTACGAGCAGTACTTC. Protein product: CAWGHFYEQYF.

This clone has just a few counts. V is TRBV9 and J is TRBJ2-7, with 12 bases identical to TRBD2. The trim removed 5 bases at V and 9 bases at J, leaving 18 bases unmatched. Germline loops: CDR1 SGDLS, CDR2 YYNGEE. The CDR3 extends over 17 amino acids. The CDR3, as DNA: TGTGCCAGCAGTGCCGACTGGGGACTAGCGGGTCTCGCGGTGCAGTACTTC. Its protein product is CASSADWGLAGLAVQYF.

CDR3 protein: CASRGQGLDEQYF. CDR3 sequence (DNA): TGTGCCAGCAGAGGTCAGGGTCTCGACGAGCAGTACTTC. The chain recombines TRBV28 with TRBJ2-7; perhaps TRBD1 as D (5 bases). The V gene lost 6 bases and the J gene lost 5 bases, with 14 bases spanning the gap. Germline V gene data show CDR1 as MDHEN and CDR2 as SYDVKM. CDR3 size: 13 residues.

This clone was seen more than once but under ten times. This rearrangement joins TRBV19 to TRBJ2-3; 7 nucleotides agree with TRBD2. The V and J ends lost 7 bases and 1 base, in that order; junction bases with no gene match: 5. Germline V gene data show CDR1 as LNHDA and CDR2 as SQIVND (reference sequence). The CDR3 totals 14 residues. This chain's CDR3 is CASNQRGRTDTQYF. CDR3 bases: TGTGCCAGTAACCAGCGGGGCCGCACAGATACGCAGTATTTT.

Only one count was recorded for this clone. This chain joins TRBV3-1 (or the pseudogene TRBV3-2) and TRBJ2-4; 8 bases match TRBD2. The trim removed 0 bases at V and 0 bases at J, leaving 10 bases unmatched. Per the germline V gene, CDR1 is LGHDT and CDR2 is YNNKEL (reference sequence). This CDR3 has 19 residues. The CDR3 is CASSQDPGGLAGAKNIQYF. CDR3 in DNA: TGTGCCAGCAGCCAAGATCCCGGGGGGCTAGCGGGAGCCAAAAACATTCAGTACTTC.

This rearrangement joins TRBV9 to TRBJ1-2; 11 nucleotides match TRBD1. The CDR3 extends over 16 amino acids. After removal of 0 bases from V and 6 bases from J, the junction contained 7 bases not matched to a gene. Germline CDR1 and CDR2: SGDLS and YYNGEE. The CDR3 coding sequence is TGTGCCAGCAGCGTAGGATTAGGACAGGGGGCGGATGGCTACACCTTC. This translates into CASSVGLGQGADGYTF.

The chain joins TRBV29-1 to TRBJ2-7, with a tentative D call TRBD2 (5 bases). The V gene lost 8 bases and the J gene lost 4 bases, with 15 bases spanning the gap. Germline values: CDR1 SQVTM, CDR2 ANQGSEA. CDR3 length equals 12 residues. CDR3 sequence (DNA): TGCAGCATCCGGGATCAGGCATACGAGCAGTACTTC. Translating it yields CSIRDQAYEQYF.

The rearrangement links TRBV27 to TRBJ1-1; D not certain. V was pared by 7 bases and J by 4 bases, with 13 bases between. The CDR3 totals 13 residues. The germline gives CDR1 MNHEY, CDR2 SMNVEV (reference sequence). The CDR3 sequence is CASMGGLITEAFF. The CDR3 DNA follows: TGTGCCAGCATGGGAGGATTGATCACTGAAGCTTTCTTT.

The gene calls are TRBV7-5 and TRBJ1-6; the table's D call, TRBD1, has no DNA check behind it. TRBV7-5 is classified as a pseudogene. The CDR3 consists of 16 residues. CDR3: CVRSPRQGPYNSPLHF. The CDR3 DNA reads as TGTGTCAGAAGCCCTAGACAGGGCCCCTATAATTCACCCCTCCACTTT.

Only a few counts were recorded for this clone. One end of the junction varies from germline; a read error may be responsible. The rearrangement joins TRBV7-7 to TRBJ2-1; 13 positions match TRBD2. Germline V gene sequence: CDR1 SSHAT, CDR2 FNYEAQ (reference sequence). CDR3 length: 15 residues. The CDR3 spells CASSRTSGSGNEQFF. The CDR3 region has the DNA TGTGCTAGCAGCCGGACTAGCGGGAGTGGTAATGAGCAGTTCTTC.

The gene calls are TRBV5-4 and TRBJ2-7; 10 bases align to TRBD2. From germline, CDR1 is SGHNT and CDR2 YYREEE (reference sequence). V lost 4 bases to trimming and J lost 0 bases; unmatched junction nucleotides: 7. The CDR3 has 16 amino acids. Here the CDR3 reads CASSIAGGPSSYEQYF. DNA of the CDR3: TGTGCCAGCAGCATAGCGGGAGGCCCGAGCTCCTACGAGCAGTACTTC. The full variable domain, completed using reference TRBV5-4 and TRBJ2-7, is ETGVTQSPTHLIKTRGQQVTLRCSSQSGHNTVSWYQQALGQGPQFIFQYYREEENGRGNFPPRFSGLQFPNYSSELNVNALELDDSALYLCASSIAGGPSSYEQYFGPGTRLTVT.

The chain joins TRBV5-1 to TRBJ1-1, with D possibly TRBD1 on 5 matching bases. The CDR3 runs to 14 residues. Trimming left V 5 bases short and J 1 base short, with 12 bases between. CDR1 is SGHRS, CDR2 YFSETQ, per germline. In DNA form, the CDR3 reads TGCGCCAGCAGTCGACAGTTTAGGAACACTGAAGCTTTCTTT. It codes for CASSRQFRNTEAFF.

The chain uses TRBV5-1 and TRBJ1-1; 10 nucleotides agree with TRBD1. V lost 3 bases and J lost 1; bases outside the gene matches: 3. Germline V gene data show CDR1 as SGHRS and CDR2 as YFSETQ. The CDR3 consists of 15 residues. CDR3 DNA sequence: TGCGCCAGCAGCTGGGGGACAGGGGCGAACACTGAAGCTTTCTTT. It specifies CASSWGTGANTEAFF. The variable domain in full, completed from reference TRBV5-1 and TRBJ1-1, reads KAGVTQTPRYLIKTRGQQVTLSCSPISGHRSVSWYQQTPGQGLQFLFEYFSETQRNKGNFPGRFSGRQFSNSRSEMNVSTLELGDSALYLCASSWGTGANTEAFFGQGTRLTVV.

Turning to this clone: The same CDR3 can be traced to other DNA sequences in this sample. V gene TRBV28 combines with J gene TRBJ1-4, with 8 nucleotides matching TRBD1. The J segment lost 4 bases and the V segment lost 7 bases, leaving 5 bases of the junction unmatched. CDR3 size: 14 residues. Germline lookup yields CDR1 MDHEN and CDR2 SYDVKM. The CDR3 DNA reads as TGTGCCAGCAACAGACAGGGGAGTAATGAAAAACTGTTTTTT. Encoded protein: CASNRQGSNEKLFF.

This chain joins TRBV30 and TRBJ1-3; D is perhaps TRBD1 (6 bases). V gave up 3 bases and J gave up 0 bases, with 9 bases separating them. Germline-derived CDR1 and CDR2 are GTSNPN and SVGIG (reference sequence). The CDR3 is 14 amino acids. The CDR3 nucleotides read TGTGCCTGGAGAACAGGGCACTCTGGAAACACCATATATTTT. It yields the protein CAWRTGHSGNTIYF.

This clone has a single count. V usage is TRBV28 and J usage is TRBJ1-1, with D perhaps TRBD1 (6 bases). Germline V gives CDR1 MDHEN, CDR2 SYDVKM. This CDR3 contains 12 residues. V was cut by 6 bases and J by 7 bases, with 12 bases left in between. Here the CDR3 DNA reads TGTGCCAGCAGAAGACAGGTCCATGAAGCTTTCTTT. Amino acids: CASRRQVHEAFF.

The chain carries TRBV11-2 and TRBJ2-7; no definite D call. V lost 0 bases and J 6 bases, leaving 12 bases between the germline ends. Looked up from germline, CDR1 is SGHAT and CDR2 is FQNNGV. This CDR3 is 14 amino acids long. The DNA for the CDR3 is TGTGCCAGCAGCTTAGAGTCCAGGTTGCGCGAGCAGTACTTC. The encoded protein is CASSLESRLREQYF.

V gene TRBV27 combines with J gene TRBJ2-1, with 8 bases that match TRBD2. The CDR3 runs 16 residues. J gave up 9 bases and V 1 base, and 11 bases lay outside the gene matches. Germline assignment: CDR1 MNHEY and CDR2 SMNVEV (reference sequence). This CDR3 is CASSLFGSGSGFEQFF. The CDR3 nucleotides read TGTGCCAGCAGTTTATTTGGAAGCGGGAGTGGCTTTGAGCAGTTCTTC.

The rearrangement joins TRBV28 to TRBJ1-5; 7 nucleotides match TRBD1. Germline V gives CDR1 MDHEN, CDR2 SYDVKM. V trimming: 8 bases; J trimming: 3 bases; junction bases outside the gene matches: 4. CDR3 length: 13 amino acids. In nucleotides, the CDR3 is TGTGCCAGCCGGGAGGGGGCCAATCAGCCCCAGCATTTT. Translation gives CASREGANQPQHF.

J is TRBJ2-3 and V is TRBV28; 14 nucleotides line up with TRBD2. The CDR3 is 14 residues long. Germline V lookup: CDR1 MDHEN, CDR2 SYDVKM. J lost 4 bases, V lost 6 bases, and 0 bases had no gene match. The CDR3 bases are TGTGCCAGCAGGGGACTAGCGGGAGCAGATACGCAGTATTTT. Translating it yields CASRGLAGADTQYF.

Concerning this clone itself: Mismatch with germline at one junction end may stem from a read error. The chain recombines TRBV19 with TRBJ2-7, with 8 positions matching TRBD2. Looked up from germline, CDR1 is LNHDA and CDR2 is SQIVND (reference sequence). The CDR3 runs 15 residues. The CDR3 protein is CASSVERGHSYEQYF. DNA of the CDR3: TGTGCCAGTAGTGTAGAGCGGGGGCACTCCTACGAGCAGTACTTC.

This sequence joins TRBV28 and TRBJ2-3; 9 bases map to TRBD2. The V and J ends lost 9 bases and 3 bases, in that order; junction bases with no gene match: 7. This CDR3 has 14 amino acids. Germline V gene sequence: CDR1 MDHEN, CDR2 SYDVKM. CDR3 nucleotides: TGTGCCAGTTTAGGACTAGCGCTAACAGATACGCAGTATTTT. Its protein is CASLGLALTDTQYF.